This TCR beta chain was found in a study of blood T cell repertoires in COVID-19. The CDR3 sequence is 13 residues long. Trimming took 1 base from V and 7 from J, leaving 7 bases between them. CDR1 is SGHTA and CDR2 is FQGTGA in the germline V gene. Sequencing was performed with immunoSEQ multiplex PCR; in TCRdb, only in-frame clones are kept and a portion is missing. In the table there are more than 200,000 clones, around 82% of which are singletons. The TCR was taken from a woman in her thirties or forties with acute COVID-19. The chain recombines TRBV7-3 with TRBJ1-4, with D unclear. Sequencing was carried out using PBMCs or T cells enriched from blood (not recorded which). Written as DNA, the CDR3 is TGTGCCAGCAGCTTAAGACGGGGTGAAAAACTGTTTTTT. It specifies CASSLRRGEKLFF.